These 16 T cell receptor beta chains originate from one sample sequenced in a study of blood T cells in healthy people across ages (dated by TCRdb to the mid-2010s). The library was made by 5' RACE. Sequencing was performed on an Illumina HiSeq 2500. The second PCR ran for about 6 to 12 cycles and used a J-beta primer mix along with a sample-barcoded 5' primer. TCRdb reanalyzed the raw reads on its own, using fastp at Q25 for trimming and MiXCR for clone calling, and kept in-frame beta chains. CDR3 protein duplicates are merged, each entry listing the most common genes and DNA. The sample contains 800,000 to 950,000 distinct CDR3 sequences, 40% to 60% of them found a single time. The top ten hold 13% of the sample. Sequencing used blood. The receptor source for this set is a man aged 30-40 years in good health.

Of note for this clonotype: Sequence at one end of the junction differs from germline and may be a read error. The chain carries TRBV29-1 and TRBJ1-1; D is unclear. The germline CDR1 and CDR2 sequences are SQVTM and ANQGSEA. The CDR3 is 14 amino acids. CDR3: CSVEGRLMNTGAFF. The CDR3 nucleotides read TGCAGCGTTGAAGGACGATTAATGAACACTGGAGCTTTCTTT.

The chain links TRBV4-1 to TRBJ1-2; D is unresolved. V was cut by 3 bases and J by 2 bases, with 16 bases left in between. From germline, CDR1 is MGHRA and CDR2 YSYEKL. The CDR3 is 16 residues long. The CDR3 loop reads CASSQETRTENYGYTF. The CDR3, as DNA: TGCGCCAGCAGCCAGGAGACAAGGACGGAGAACTATGGCTACACCTTC.

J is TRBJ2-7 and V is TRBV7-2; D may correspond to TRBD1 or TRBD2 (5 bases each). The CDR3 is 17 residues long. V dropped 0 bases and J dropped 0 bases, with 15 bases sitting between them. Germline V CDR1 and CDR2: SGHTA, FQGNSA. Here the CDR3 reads CASSLARGTGISYEQYF. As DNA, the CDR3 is TGTGCCAGCAGCTTAGCGCGAGGGACGGGGATCTCCTACGAGCAGTACTTC.

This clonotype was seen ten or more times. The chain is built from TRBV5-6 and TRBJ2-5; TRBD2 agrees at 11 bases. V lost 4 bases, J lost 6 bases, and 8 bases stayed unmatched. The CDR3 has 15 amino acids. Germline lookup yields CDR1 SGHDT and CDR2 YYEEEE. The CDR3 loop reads CASSILAGVLKTQYF. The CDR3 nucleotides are TGTGCCAGCAGCATACTAGCGGGGGTTTTAAAGACCCAGTACTTC.

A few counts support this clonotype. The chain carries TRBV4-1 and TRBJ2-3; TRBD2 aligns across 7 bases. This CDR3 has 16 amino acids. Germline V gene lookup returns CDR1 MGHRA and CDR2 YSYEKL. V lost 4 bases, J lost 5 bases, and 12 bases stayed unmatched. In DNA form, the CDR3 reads TGCGCCAGCAGCCCAATAACTAGCGCCCTTAGAGATACGCAGTATTTT. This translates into CASSPITSALRDTQYF.

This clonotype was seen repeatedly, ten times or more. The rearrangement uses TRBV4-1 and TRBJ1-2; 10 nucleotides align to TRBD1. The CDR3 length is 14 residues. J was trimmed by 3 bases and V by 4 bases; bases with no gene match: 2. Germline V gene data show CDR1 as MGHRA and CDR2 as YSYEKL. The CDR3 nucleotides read TGCGCCAGCAGCCGAGGGACAGGGGACTATGGCTACACCTTC. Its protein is CASSRGTGDYGYTF.

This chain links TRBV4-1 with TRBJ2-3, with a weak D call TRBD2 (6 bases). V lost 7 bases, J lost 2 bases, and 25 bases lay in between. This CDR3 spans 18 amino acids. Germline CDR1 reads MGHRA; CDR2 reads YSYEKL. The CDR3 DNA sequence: TGCGCCAGCATCCGTACAGGACTACAAAAGGGGCACACAGATACGCAGTATTTT. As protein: CASIRTGLQKGHTDTQYF.

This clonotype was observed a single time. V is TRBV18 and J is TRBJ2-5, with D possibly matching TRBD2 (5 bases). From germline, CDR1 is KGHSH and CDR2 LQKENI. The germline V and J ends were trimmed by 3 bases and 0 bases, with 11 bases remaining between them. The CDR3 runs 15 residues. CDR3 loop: CASSPDSGYQETQYF. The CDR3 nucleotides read TGTGCCAGCTCACCCGACTCGGGGTACCAAGAGACCCAGTACTTC.

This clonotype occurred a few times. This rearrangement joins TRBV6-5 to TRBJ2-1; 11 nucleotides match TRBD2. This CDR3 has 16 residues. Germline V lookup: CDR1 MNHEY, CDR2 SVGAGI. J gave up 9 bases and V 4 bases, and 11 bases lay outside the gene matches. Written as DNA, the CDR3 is TGTGCCAGCAGTTTCCTTATAGCGGGGGGGCCATCTGAGCAGTTCTTC. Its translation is CASSFLIAGGPSEQFF.

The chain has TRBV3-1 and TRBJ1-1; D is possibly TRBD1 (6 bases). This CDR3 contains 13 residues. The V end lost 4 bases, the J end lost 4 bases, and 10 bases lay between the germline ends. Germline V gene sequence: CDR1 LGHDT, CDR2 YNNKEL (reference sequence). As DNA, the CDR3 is TGTGCCAGCAGCCCACAGGGTTTCACTGAAGCTTTCTTT. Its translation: CASSPQGFTEAFF.

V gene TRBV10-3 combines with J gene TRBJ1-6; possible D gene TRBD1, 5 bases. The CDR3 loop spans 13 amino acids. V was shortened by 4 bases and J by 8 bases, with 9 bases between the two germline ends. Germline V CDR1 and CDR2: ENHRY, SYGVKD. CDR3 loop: CAISATADSPLHF. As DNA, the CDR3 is TGTGCCATCAGTGCGACAGCGGATTCACCCCTCCACTTT.

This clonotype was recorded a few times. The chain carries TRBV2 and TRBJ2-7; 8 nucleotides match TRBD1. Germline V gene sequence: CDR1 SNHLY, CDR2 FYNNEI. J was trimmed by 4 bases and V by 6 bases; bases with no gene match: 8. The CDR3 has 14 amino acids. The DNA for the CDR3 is TGTGCCAGCAGCGAGCGAACAGGGGGATACGAGCAGTACTTC. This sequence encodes CASSERTGGYEQYF. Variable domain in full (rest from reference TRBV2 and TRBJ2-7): EPEVTQTPSHQVTQMGQEVILRCVPISNHLYFYWYRQILGQKVEFLVSFYNNEISEKSEIFDDQFSVERPDGSNFTLKIRSTKLEDSAMYFCASSERTGGYEQYFGPGTRLTVT.

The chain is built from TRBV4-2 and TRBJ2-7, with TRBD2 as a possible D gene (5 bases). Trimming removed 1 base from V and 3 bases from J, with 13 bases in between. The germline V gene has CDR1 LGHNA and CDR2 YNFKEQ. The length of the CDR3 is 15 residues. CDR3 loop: CASSQAFRGLYEQYF. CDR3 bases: TGTGCCAGCAGCCAAGCATTCCGGGGTCTCTACGAGCAGTACTTC.

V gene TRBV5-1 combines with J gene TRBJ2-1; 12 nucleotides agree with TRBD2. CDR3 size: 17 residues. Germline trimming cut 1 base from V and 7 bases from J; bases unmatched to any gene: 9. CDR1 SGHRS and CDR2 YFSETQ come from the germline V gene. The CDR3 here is CASSLPLAGGRENEQFF. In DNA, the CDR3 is TGCGCCAGCAGCTTGCCGCTAGCGGGGGGGCGGGAAAATGAGCAGTTCTTC.

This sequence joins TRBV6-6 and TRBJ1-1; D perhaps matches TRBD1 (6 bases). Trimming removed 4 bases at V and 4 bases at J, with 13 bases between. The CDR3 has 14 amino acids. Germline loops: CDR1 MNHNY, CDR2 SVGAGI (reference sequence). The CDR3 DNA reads TGTGCCAGCAGTTCGGAGATCAGGGGCACTGAAGCTTTCTTT. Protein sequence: CASSSEIRGTEAFF.

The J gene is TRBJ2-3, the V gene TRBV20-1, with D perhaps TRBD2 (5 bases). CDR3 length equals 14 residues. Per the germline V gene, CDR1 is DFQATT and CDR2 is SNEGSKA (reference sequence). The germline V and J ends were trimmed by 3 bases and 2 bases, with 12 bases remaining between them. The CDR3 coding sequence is TGCAGTGCTAGTCGTGGACTGACCACAGATACGCAGTATTTT. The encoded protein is CSASRGLTTDTQYF.